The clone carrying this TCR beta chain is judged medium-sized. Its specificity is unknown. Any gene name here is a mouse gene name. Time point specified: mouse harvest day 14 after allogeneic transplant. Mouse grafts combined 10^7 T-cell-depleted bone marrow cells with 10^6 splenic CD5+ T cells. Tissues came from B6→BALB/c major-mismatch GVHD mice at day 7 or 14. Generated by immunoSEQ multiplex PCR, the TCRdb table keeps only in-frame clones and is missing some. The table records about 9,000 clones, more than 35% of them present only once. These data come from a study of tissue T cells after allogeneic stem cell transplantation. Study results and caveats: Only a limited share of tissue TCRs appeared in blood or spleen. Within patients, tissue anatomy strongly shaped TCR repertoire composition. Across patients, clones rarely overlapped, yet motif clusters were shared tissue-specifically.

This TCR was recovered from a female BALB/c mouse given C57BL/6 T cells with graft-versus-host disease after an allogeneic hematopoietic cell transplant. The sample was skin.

The sequenced part of the CDR3 DNA is TGCTCCAGCAGTCTGGGACAGGGGATCCAGGCTCCGCTT. The encoded protein is CSSSLGQGIQAPL. The entire CDR3 protein is CSSSLGQGIQAPLF. The V gene is TRBV23, the J gene TRBJ1-5; the table's D call, TRBD1, has no DNA check behind it. From the germline J gene comes the end of the CDR3, since the read stops 1 residue before it. The CDR3 consists of 14 residues. Germline V CDR1 and CDR2: KGHTA, FQNQQP.